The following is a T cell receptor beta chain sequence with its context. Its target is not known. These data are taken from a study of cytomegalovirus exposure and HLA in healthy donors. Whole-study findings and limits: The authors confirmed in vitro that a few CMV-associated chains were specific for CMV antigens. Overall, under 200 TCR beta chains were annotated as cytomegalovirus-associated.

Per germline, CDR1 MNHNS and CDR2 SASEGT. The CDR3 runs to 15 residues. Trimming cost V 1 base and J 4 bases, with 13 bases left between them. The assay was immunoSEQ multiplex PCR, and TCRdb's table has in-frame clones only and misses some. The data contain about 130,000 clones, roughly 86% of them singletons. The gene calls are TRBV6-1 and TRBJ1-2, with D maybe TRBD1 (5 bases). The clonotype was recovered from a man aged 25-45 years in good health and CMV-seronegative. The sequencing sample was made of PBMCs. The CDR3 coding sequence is TGTGCCAGCAGTGAAGAATTTTGGGGGGTCTATGGCTACACCTTC. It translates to CASSEEFWGVYGYTF.